Below, 17 T cell receptor beta chains from the same sample are listed, as sequenced in a study of blood T cell repertoires in COVID-19. Only in-frame clones appear in the TCRdb table, and some are missing; sequencing was by immunoSEQ multiplex PCR. Among around 190,000 clones, just under 80% were seen once, and the ten largest hold 6.5%. Sequencing was done on a sample of peripheral blood. All receptors come from a man aged 65 to 79 with active or convalescent COVID-19.

The genes are TRBV9 and TRBJ2-7; 7 bases match TRBD2. Germline CDR1 and CDR2: SGDLS and YYNGEE. The CDR3 is 14 amino acids. The ends lost 3 bases at V and 2 bases at J; junction bases unmatched: 5. CDR3 in DNA: TGTGCCAGCAGCGGCTCTAGCGGAGCCTACGAGCAGTACTTC. Amino acids: CASSGSSGAYEQYF.

V and J are TRBV2 and TRBJ1-6; maybe TRBD1 (6 bases). The V end lost 0 bases, the J end lost 4 bases, and 22 bases lay between the germline ends. The CDR3 is made up of 20 amino acids. Germline CDR1 SNHLY, CDR2 FYNNEI. CDR3 coding DNA: TGTGCCAGCAGTGAAGCTGAGGGGAAGACAGGCCGTCCTTATAATTCACCCCTCCACTTT. Translation gives CASSEAEGKTGRPYNSPLHF.

V usage is TRBV2 and J usage is TRBJ1-5; no reliable D call. The V and J ends lost 2 bases and 0 bases respectively, with 8 bases between them. CDR1 is SNHLY and CDR2 is FYNNEI in the germline V gene. The CDR3 contains 15 residues. For the CDR3, the DNA is TGTGCCAGCAGTGAAACCCTACCTAGCAATCAGCCCCAGCATTTT. It translates to CASSETLPSNQPQHF.

Here the CDR3 DNA reads TGTGCCTGGAAACCCCGCGACAGGGGGAGTTCACCCCTCCACTTT. It is translated as CAWKPRDRGSSPLHF. J is TRBJ1-6 and V is TRBV30; 9 bases are shared with TRBD1. Trimming took 4 bases from V and 9 from J; bases not matched to a gene: 10. This CDR3 contains 15 residues. CDR1 and CDR2 (germline): GTSNPN, SVGIG (reference sequence). The whole variable domain, remainder taken from reference TRBV30 and TRBJ1-6, is SQTIHQWPATLVQPVGSPLSLECTVEGTSNPNLYWYRQAAGRGLQLLFYSVGIGQISSEVPQNLSASRPQDRQFILSSKKLLLSDSGFYLCAWKPRDRGSSPLHFGNGTRLTVT.

The rearrangement uses TRBV6-6 and TRBJ1-6; maybe TRBD1 (6 bases). Germline CDR1 and CDR2: MNHNY and SVGAGI (reference sequence). Trimming left V 7 bases short and J 6 bases short, with 13 bases between. The CDR3 has 14 amino acids. In DNA form, the CDR3 reads TGTGCCAGCATCCAGACAGGCCGTAATTCACCCCTCCACTTT. Its translation: CASIQTGRNSPLHF.

The rearrangement uses TRBV18 and TRBJ2-7; TRBD2 is a possible D gene (5 bases). The CDR3 is 15 residues long. Germline CDR1 reads KGHSH; CDR2 reads LQKENI. Trimming took off 3 bases at V and 0 bases at J, with 12 bases between the two ends. The CDR3 DNA reads as TGTGCCAGCTCACCCGGGAACACAAACTCCTACGAGCAGTACTTC. Amino acid sequence: CASSPGNTNSYEQYF.

The V and J genes are TRBV18 and TRBJ1-6; 7 bases match TRBD1. V shed 5 bases and J 8 bases; nucleotides not matched to a gene: 6. The CDR3 is made up of 14 amino acids. Germline CDR1 is KGHSH and CDR2 is LQKENI. The CDR3 loop is CASSSQGFDSPLHF. The CDR3 DNA is TGTGCCAGCTCATCACAGGGGTTTGATTCACCCCTCCACTTT.

The chain joins TRBV27 to TRBJ2-7; the D gene is possibly TRBD1 (5 bases). Trimming took 2 bases from V and 1 from J, leaving 15 bases between them. The germline V gene encodes CDR1 MNHEY and CDR2 SMNVEV (reference sequence). The CDR3 runs 16 residues. The CDR3 here is CASSLSLAGRSYEQYF. In nucleotides, the CDR3 is TGTGCCAGCAGTTTAAGTTTGGCAGGGCGATCCTACGAGCAGTACTTC.

V usage is TRBV29-1 and J usage is TRBJ1-1, with D tentatively TRBD1 (6 bases). The germline V gene has CDR1 SQVTM and CDR2 ANQGSEA. The CDR3 is made up of 13 amino acids. V lost 4 bases, J lost 0 bases, and 9 bases lay in between. Here the CDR3 reads CSVAGHLNTEAFF. DNA of the CDR3: TGCAGCGTTGCGGGACACTTGAACACTGAAGCTTTCTTT.

CDR3 DNA sequence: TGTGCCAGCAGCACCGGACAGGGGGAATCCTATGGCTACACCTTC. Translated: CASSTGQGESYGYTF. The chain is built from TRBV7-9 and TRBJ1-2; 10 bases are a match to TRBD1. Germline loops: CDR1 SEHNR, CDR2 FQNEAQ (reference sequence). Trimming at V came to 5 bases and at J to 4 bases, leaving 7 bases not matched to a gene. The CDR3 length is 15 residues.

The J gene is TRBJ2-7, the V gene TRBV3-1 (or the pseudogene TRBV3-2), with D maybe TRBD2 (6 bases). The CDR3 has 15 residues. CDR1 LGHDT and CDR2 YNNKEL come from the germline V gene (reference sequence). Trimming took 1 base from V and 2 from J, leaving 12 bases between them. For the CDR3, the DNA is TGTGCCAGCAGCCAAGGGAGGGACGGAGCCTACGAGCAGTACTTC. Translating gives CASSQGRDGAYEQYF.

J is TRBJ1-4 and V is TRBV5-6; TRBD1 matches at 9 bases. This CDR3 has 16 residues. Per the germline V gene, CDR1 is SGHDT and CDR2 is YYEEEE. The trim removed 4 bases at V and 2 bases at J, leaving 6 bases unmatched. CDR3 sequence reads: CASSEHGQGTNEKLFF. CDR3 sequence (DNA): TGTGCCAGCAGCGAACACGGACAGGGGACTAATGAAAAACTGTTTTTT.

This chain connects TRBV6-5 to TRBJ2-1, with D possibly being TRBD2 (6 bases). Germline lookup yields CDR1 MNHEY and CDR2 SVGAGI. The CDR3 sequence is 15 residues long. Trimming pared 4 bases from V and 4 bases from J, leaving 14 bases between. DNA for the CDR3: TGTGCCAGCAGTTCTGCGGGATATTTATACAATGAGCAGTTCTTC. As protein: CASSSAGYLYNEQFF.

The chain carries TRBV19 and TRBJ1-5; D call uncertain. The CDR3 has 12 residues. The germline V and J ends were trimmed by 5 bases and 4 bases, with 6 bases remaining between them. Germline V gene lookup returns CDR1 LNHDA and CDR2 SQIVND (reference sequence). CDR3 bases: TGTGCCAGTAGTCGTTTTAATCAGCCCCAGCATTTT. Translation: CASSRFNQPQHF.

This clone came up a few times. The rearrangement uses TRBV30 and TRBJ1-5; D is unresolved. Germline V gene data show CDR1 as GTSNPN and CDR2 as SVGIG (reference sequence). The V end lost 5 bases, the J end lost 1 base, and 12 bases lay between the germline ends. The CDR3 extends over 14 amino acids. The CDR3 reads CAWGRGGSNQPQHF. CDR3 bases: TGTGCCTGGGGCCGAGGAGGGAGCAATCAGCCCCAGCATTTT.

CDR3 nucleotide sequence: TGTGCCAGTAGTTCCCAGGGGGCCGTGACCCAGTACTTC. This translates into CASSSQGAVTQYF. The V call is TRBV19, the J call TRBJ2-5, with 8 bases fitting TRBD1. The germline V gene encodes CDR1 LNHDA and CDR2 SQIVND (reference sequence). V shed 5 bases, J shed 7 bases, and the junction held 6 bases outside the gene matches. The CDR3 loop spans 13 amino acids.

The V call is TRBV5-8, the J call TRBJ1-5; D is ambiguous. CDR1 is SGHTS and CDR2 is YDEGEE in the germline V gene. The CDR3 covers 15 residues. V lost 1 base to trimming and J lost 0 bases, with 8 bases between them. The CDR3 sequence: CASSLRGYSNQPQHF. CDR3 sequence (DNA): TGTGCCAGCAGCTTGAGAGGCTATAGCAATCAGCCCCAGCATTTT. The whole variable domain, filled in from reference TRBV5-8 and TRBJ1-5, reads EAGVTQSPTHLIKTRGQQATLRCSPISGHTSVYWYQQALGLGLQFLLWYDEGEERNRGNFPPRFSGRQFPNYSSELNVNALELEDSALYLCASSLRGYSNQPQHFGDGTRLSIL.